In this sample, the clone carrying this TCR beta chain turned up a few times. Its antigen remains unknown. The germline V gene has CDR1 SGHDT and CDR2 YYEEEE. Losses at the gene ends were 4 bases for V and 7 bases for J; bases not matched to a gene: 14. The CDR3 length is 15 residues. This sample is drawn from a study of T-cell memory formation after mild COVID-19. Whole-study findings and limits: CD4+ contracting clones were mainly CM and EM; CD8+ ones, EMRA.

UMIs and sample barcodes were carried by the TCR alpha and TCR beta cDNA libraries that 5'RACE produced using constant-segment primers. TCRdb passed the 5' RACE reads through MiXCR, listing each CDR3 protein once. Here the sample spans about 82,000 distinct CDR3 sequences, 13% being singletons. The sample taken for sequencing was PBMCs or a T cell subset sorted from them (not recorded which). The chain has TRBV5-6 and TRBJ2-7; 7 positions match TRBD1. This TCR derives from a man aged 18 to 29 who had mild COVID-19 (a few samples of this study predate the infection). Cell type and time point are not known. In nucleotides, the CDR3 is TGTGCCAGCAGCGGAATGGGACAGCCGACGGGGGAGCAGTACGTC. It specifies CASSGMGQPTGEQYV.